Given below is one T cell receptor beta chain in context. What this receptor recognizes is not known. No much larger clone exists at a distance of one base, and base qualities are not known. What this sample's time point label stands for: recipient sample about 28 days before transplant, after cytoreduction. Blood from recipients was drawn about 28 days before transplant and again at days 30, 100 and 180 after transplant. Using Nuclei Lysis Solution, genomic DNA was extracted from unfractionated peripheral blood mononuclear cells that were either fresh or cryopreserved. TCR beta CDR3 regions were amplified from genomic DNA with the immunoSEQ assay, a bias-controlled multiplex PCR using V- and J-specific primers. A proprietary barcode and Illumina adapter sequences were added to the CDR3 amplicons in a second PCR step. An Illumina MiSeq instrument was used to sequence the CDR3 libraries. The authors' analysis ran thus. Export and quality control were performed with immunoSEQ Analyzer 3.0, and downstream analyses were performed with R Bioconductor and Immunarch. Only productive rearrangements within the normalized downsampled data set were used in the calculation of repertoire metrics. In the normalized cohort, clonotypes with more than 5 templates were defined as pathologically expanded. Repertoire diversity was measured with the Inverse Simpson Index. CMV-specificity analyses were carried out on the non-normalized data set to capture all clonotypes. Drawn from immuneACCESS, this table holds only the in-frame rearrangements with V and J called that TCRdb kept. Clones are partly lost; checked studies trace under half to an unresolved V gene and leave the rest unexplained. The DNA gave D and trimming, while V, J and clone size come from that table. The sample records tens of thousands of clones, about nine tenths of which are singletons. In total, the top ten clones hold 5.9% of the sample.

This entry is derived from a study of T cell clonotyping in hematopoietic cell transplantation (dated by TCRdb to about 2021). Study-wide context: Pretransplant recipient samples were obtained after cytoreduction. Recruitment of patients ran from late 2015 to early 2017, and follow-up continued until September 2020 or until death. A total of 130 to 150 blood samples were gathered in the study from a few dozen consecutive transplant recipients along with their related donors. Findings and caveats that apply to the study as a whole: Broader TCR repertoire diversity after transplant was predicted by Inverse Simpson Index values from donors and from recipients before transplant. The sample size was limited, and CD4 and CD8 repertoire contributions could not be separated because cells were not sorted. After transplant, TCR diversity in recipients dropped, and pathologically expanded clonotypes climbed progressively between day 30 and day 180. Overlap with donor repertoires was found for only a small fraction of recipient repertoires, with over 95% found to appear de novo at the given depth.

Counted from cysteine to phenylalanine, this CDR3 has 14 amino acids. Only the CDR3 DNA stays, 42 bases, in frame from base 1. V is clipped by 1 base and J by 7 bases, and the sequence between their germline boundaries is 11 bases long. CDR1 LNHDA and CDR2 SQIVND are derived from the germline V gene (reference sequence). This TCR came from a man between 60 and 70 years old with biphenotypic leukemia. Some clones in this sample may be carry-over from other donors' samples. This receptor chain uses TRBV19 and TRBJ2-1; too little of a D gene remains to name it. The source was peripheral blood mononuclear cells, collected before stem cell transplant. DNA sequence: TGTGCCAGTAGTATAGTTGGTAGTCGGAATGAGCAGTTCTTC. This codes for CASSIVGSRNEQFF. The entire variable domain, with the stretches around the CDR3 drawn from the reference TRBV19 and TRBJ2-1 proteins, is DGGITQSPKYLFRKEGQNVTLSCEQNLNHDAMYWYRQDPGQGLRLIYYSQIVNDFQKGDIAEGYSVSREKKESFPLTVTSAQKNPTAFYLCASSIVGSRNEQFFGPGTRLTVL.